The 8 T cell receptor beta chains below were found in one sample sequenced in a study of blood T cell repertoires in COVID-19. Assay: immunoSEQ multiplex PCR; the TCRdb copy retains only in-frame clones and omits some. The top ten hold roughly 13% of the sample, which has under 300,000 clones, about 85% seen once. Sequencing was performed on peripheral blood. Source of these receptors: a human donor in a cohort sampled during active COVID-19.

V usage is TRBV27 and J usage is TRBJ2-7, with 9 bases identical to TRBD2. The germline CDR1 and CDR2 sequences are MNHEY and SMNVEV (reference sequence). V gave up 5 bases and J gave up 4 bases; unmatched junction bases: 9. The CDR3 is 15 amino acids. For the CDR3, the DNA is TGTGCCAGCAGTCCCATAGCGGGAGCGATATACGAGCAGTACTTC. Amino acids: CASSPIAGAIYEQYF.

V and J are TRBV5-1 and TRBJ1-5; TRBD1 is a possible D gene (5 bases). CDR1 is SGHRS and CDR2 is YFSETQ in the germline V gene. V gave up 0 bases and J gave up 8 bases, with 9 bases separating them. The length of the CDR3 is 13 residues. The CDR3 is CASSLGGREPQHF. The CDR3 DNA reads TGCGCCAGCAGCTTGGGGGGGAGGGAGCCCCAGCATTTT.

The CDR3 nucleotides read TGCGCCAGCAGCTCCGGTCCGGGAGCGCGATCTTATGAGCAGTTCTTC. Translation gives CASSSGPGARSYEQFF. This chain joins TRBV5-1 and TRBJ2-1, with D perhaps matching TRBD2 (6 bases). With 3 bases removed from V and 8 bases from J, the gap between germline ends came to 21 bases. Germline CDR1 reads SGHRS; CDR2 reads YFSETQ. The CDR3 consists of 16 residues.

The J gene is TRBJ2-1, the V gene TRBV28; D is ambiguous. This CDR3 comprises 18 residues. V lost 2 bases, J lost 3 bases, and 20 bases lay in between. Germline CDR1 MDHEN, CDR2 SYDVKM. The CDR3 loop reads CASSLPSLTESFYNEQFF. The CDR3 DNA reads as TGTGCCAGCAGTTTACCATCCTTAACAGAGAGCTTCTACAATGAGCAGTTCTTC.

This clone was picked up one time. V usage is TRBV19 and J usage is TRBJ1-5; D unclear. Trimming shortened V by 3 bases and J by 1 base, and 10 bases separated the two germline ends. The CDR3 consists of 15 residues. Looked up from germline, CDR1 is LNHDA and CDR2 is SQIVND (reference sequence). CDR3 bases: TGTGCCAGTAGTATCGGGTCGGGAAGCAATCAGCCCCAGCATTTT. Residues: CASSIGSGSNQPQHF.

The chain links TRBV2 to TRBJ2-2; perhaps D is TRBD1 or TRBD2 (6 bases each). There are 15 residues in the CDR3. Between the trimmed V and J ends, which lost 8 bases and 4 bases, there was a span of 17 bases. In germline, CDR1 is SNHLY, CDR2 FYNNEI. The CDR3, as DNA: TGTGCCAGCCGTGGGAGGACAGTGGTCACCGGGGAGCTGTTTTTT. Translating it yields CASRGRTVVTGELFF.

The chain recombines TRBV29-1 with TRBJ2-3; possible D gene TRBD2, 5 bases. The germline V gene has CDR1 SQVTM and CDR2 ANQGSEA. V lost 6 bases, J lost 2 bases, and 12 bases lay in between. The CDR3 length is 13 residues. CDR3 DNA: TGCAGCGTAGTCCCCGACTACACAGATACGCAGTATTTT. This codes for CSVVPDYTDTQYF.

The count of this clone is one. The rearrangement uses TRBV10-2 and TRBJ1-6; 7 nucleotides match TRBD1. Germline CDR1 is WSHSY and CDR2 is SAAADI. The CDR3 contains 17 residues. Trimming took 7 bases from V and 0 from J; bases not matched to a gene: 9. CDR3 region: CASMEGAGVSYNSPLHF. CDR3 nucleotides: TGCGCCAGCATGGAGGGGGCCGGAGTCTCCTATAATTCACCCCTCCACTTT.